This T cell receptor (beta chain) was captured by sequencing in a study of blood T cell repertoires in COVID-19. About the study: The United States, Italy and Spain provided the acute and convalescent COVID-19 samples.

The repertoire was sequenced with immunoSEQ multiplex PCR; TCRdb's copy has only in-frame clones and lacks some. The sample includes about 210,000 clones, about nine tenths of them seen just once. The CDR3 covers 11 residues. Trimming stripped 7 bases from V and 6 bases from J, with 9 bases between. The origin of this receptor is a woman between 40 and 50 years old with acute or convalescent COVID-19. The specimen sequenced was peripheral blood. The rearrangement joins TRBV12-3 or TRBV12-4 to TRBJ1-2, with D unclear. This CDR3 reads CASIDSHGYTF. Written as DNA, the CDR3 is TGTGCCAGCATCGACTCCCATGGCTACACCTTC.